A single sample gave rise to the 4 T cell receptor beta chains below, sequenced in a study of T cell changes during pregnancy in multiple sclerosis. Libraries were prepared by immunoSEQ multiplex PCR; TCRdb keeps only in-frame clonotypes and omits some of them. The data show 45,000 or so clones, with 88% seen just once and over 5% held by the top ten. Sequencing used CD8+ T cells from peripheral blood mononuclear cells, obtained after pregnancy. The source is a female donor in good health, enrolled as a control in a pregnancy study.

This clone is medium-sized by share. This chain uses TRBV4-2 with TRBJ1-1, with a possible D match to TRBD1 (5 bases). The V gene's germline CDR1 is LGHNA and CDR2 YNFKEQ. V dropped 1 base and J dropped 1 base, with 7 bases sitting between them. This CDR3 is built from 14 residues. The CDR3 coding sequence is TGTGCCAGCAGCCAAGGGGGGGAGAACACTGAAGCTTTCTTT. Translation: CASSQGGENTEAFF.

V usage is TRBV5-5 and J usage is TRBJ1-2; a weak D match, TRBD1 (6 bases). This CDR3 is built from 14 residues. Trimming took 0 bases from V and 6 from J, leaving 12 bases between them. Germline-derived CDR1 and CDR2 are SGHKS and YYEKEE (reference sequence). For the CDR3, the DNA is TGTGCCAGCAGCTTGGGCAGGGGAAGGGATGGCTACACCTTC. This codes for CASSLGRGRDGYTF.

The chain is built from TRBV27 and TRBJ2-7; no definite D call. V was trimmed by 3 bases and J by 0 bases, leaving 12 bases between them. Germline values: CDR1 MNHEY, CDR2 SMNVEV (reference sequence). This CDR3 has 15 amino acids. CDR3 loop: CASSLRGPSSYEQYF. The CDR3 DNA is TGTGCCAGCAGTTTGAGAGGTCCCAGCTCCTACGAGCAGTACTTC.

The gene calls are TRBV6-4 and TRBJ2-3; D remains ambiguous. V shed 0 bases and J shed 4 bases, with 5 bases lying between them. Germline values: CDR1 MRHNA, CDR2 SNTAGT. This CDR3 comprises 13 residues. The DNA of the CDR3 is TGTGCCAGCAGTGACTCGGCCTCAGATACGCAGTATTTT. This encodes CASSDSASDTQYF.